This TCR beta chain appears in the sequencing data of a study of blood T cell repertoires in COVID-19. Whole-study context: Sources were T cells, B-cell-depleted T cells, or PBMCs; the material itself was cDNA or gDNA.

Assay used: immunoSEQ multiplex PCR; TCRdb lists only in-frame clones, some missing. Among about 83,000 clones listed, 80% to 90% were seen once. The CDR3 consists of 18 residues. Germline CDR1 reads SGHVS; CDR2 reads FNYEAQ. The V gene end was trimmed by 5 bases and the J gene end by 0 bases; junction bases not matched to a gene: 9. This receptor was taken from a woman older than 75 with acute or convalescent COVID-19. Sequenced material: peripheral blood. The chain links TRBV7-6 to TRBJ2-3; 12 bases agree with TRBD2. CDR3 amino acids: CASSLTSGGQTSTDTQYF. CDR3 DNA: TGTGCCAGCAGCCTGACTAGCGGGGGCCAGACTAGCACAGATACGCAGTATTTT.